The 13 T cell receptor beta chains below were found in one sample sequenced in a study of T cells in Graves' hyperthyroidism and ophthalmopathy. Amplification yielded TCR beta CDR3 regions, with RNA transcripts as the source. The primer set for the first-round RT-PCR of the TCR CDR3 was HTBI. In TCRdb, the multiplex PCR reads were re-called with MiXCR into one record per CDR3 protein. The data hold approximately 400,000 distinct CDR3 sequences, with approximately 14% observed a single time. The source material was blood. These receptors originate from a woman aged 18-29 years with Graves' hyperthyroidism that later progressed to Graves' ophthalmopathy.

The chain uses TRBV14 and TRBJ2-1, with 7 nucleotides matching TRBD2. The CDR3 loop spans 18 amino acids. Germline trimming cut 0 bases from V and 1 base from J; bases unmatched to any gene: 9. Germline CDR1 reads SGHDN; CDR2 reads FVKESK. This CDR3 reads CASSQEILQGGSYNEQFF. In DNA, the CDR3 is TGTGCCAGCAGCCAAGAGATTCTGCAGGGAGGGTCCTACAATGAGCAGTTCTTC.

This clonotype was picked up one time. This rearrangement joins TRBV9 to TRBJ2-2; TRBD2 aligns across 10 bases. J gave up 4 bases and V 4 bases, and 4 bases lay outside the gene matches. The CDR3 has 15 amino acids. CDR1 and CDR2 from the germline V gene are SGDLS and YYNGEE. In DNA form, the CDR3 reads TGTGCCAGCAGCATCGGACTAGCGGCCACCGGGGAGCTGTTTTTT. It specifies CASSIGLAATGELFF.

This clonotype was detected many times. The chain employs TRBV5-1 and TRBJ2-5; D uncertain. The CDR3 covers 12 residues. Trimming shortened V by 0 bases and J by 3 bases, and 3 bases separated the two germline ends. Germline CDR1 and CDR2: SGHRS and YFSETQ. This CDR3 is CASSLAKETQYF. The CDR3 nucleotides are TGCGCCAGCAGCTTGGCCAAAGAGACCCAGTACTTC.

This clonotype was seen a few times. The chain employs TRBV10-3 and TRBJ2-7, with D perhaps assigned TRBD1 or TRBD2 (5 bases each). The V end was cut by 10 bases, the J end by 6 bases, with 19 bases between. Germline V gives CDR1 ENHRY, CDR2 SYGVKD. This CDR3 spans 13 amino acids. CDR3 nucleotides: TGTGCCACCCGAACGGGTGGGGGAGCCGAGCAGTACTTC. This codes for CATRTGGGAEQYF.

This clonotype was seen many times. The chain links TRBV10-3 to TRBJ2-5, with D perhaps matching TRBD1 (6 bases). Germline V lookup: CDR1 ENHRY, CDR2 SYGVKD. The CDR3 covers 14 residues. Trimming removed 10 bases from V and 4 bases from J, with 19 bases in between. CDR3 DNA: TGTGCCACTACACTAGGGGGAGTGGCAGAGACCCAGTACTTC. Protein sequence: CATTLGGVAETQYF.

This clonotype was counted a few times. This rearrangement joins TRBV19 to TRBJ2-7; TRBD2 matches at 7 bases. The germline V gene has CDR1 LNHDA and CDR2 SQIVND (reference sequence). The CDR3 runs to 13 residues. Losses at the gene ends were 4 bases for V and 5 bases for J; bases not matched to a gene: 5. CDR3 sequence: CASSTRGWNEQYF. As DNA, the CDR3 is TGTGCCAGTAGTACGCGGGGGTGGAACGAGCAGTACTTC.

This clonotype has a handful of counts. One end of the junction fails to match germline, which may point to a read error. V gene TRBV7-9 combines with J gene TRBJ2-3, with 7 bases aligning to TRBD1. CDR3 size: 15 residues. In germline, CDR1 is SEHNR, CDR2 FQNEAQ (reference sequence). CDR3 coding DNA: TGTGCCAACAGCTCGCTGACAGGGAAGACAGATACGCAGTATTTT. This translates into CANSSLTGKTDTQYF.

DNA for the CDR3: TGTGCCAGCAAACACCGGGACAGCAATAATTCACCCCTCCACTTT. Translation gives CASKHRDSNNSPLHF. This chain joins TRBV6-2 or TRBV6-3 and TRBJ1-6; 7 positions agree with TRBD1. This CDR3 spans 15 amino acids. V shed 7 bases, J shed 5 bases, and the junction held 8 bases outside the gene matches. Germline V gene lookup returns CDR1 MNHEY and CDR2 SVGEGT.

This clonotype was seen a few times. This chain links TRBV7-2 with TRBJ1-5; 7 nucleotides line up with TRBD1. Unmatched junction bases numbered 11, after V lost 2 bases and J lost 7 bases. This CDR3 is built from 16 residues. The germline CDR1 and CDR2 sequences are SGHTA and FQGNSA. The DNA for the CDR3 is TGTGCCAGCAGCTTAAGAGGACAGGCGAGTCGCCAGCCCCAGCATTTT. This translates into CASSLRGQASRQPQHF.

This clonotype occurred a few times. This CDR3 is missing its conserved last phenylalanine or tryptophan, likely due to a read error. The chain has TRBV7-2 and TRBJ1-2; 10 nucleotides match TRBD1. CDR1 SGHTA and CDR2 FQGNSA come from the germline V gene. This CDR3 region has 15 residues. Unmatched junction bases numbered 5, after V lost 5 bases and J lost 2 bases. As DNA, the CDR3 is TGTGCCAGCAGCCGGACAGGGGGAGGAAACTATGGCTACACCCTC. The encoded protein is CASSRTGGGNYGYTL.

In its sample, this clonotype was seen many times. V usage is TRBV7-9 and J usage is TRBJ2-7; 7 bases map to TRBD2. There are 14 residues in the CDR3. Germline V gives CDR1 SEHNR, CDR2 FQNEAQ (reference sequence). Trimming took 4 bases from V and 5 from J; bases not matched to a gene: 8. The CDR3 loop is CASSSAGRGHEQYF. As DNA, the CDR3 is TGTGCCAGCAGCTCGGCGGGGAGGGGCCACGAGCAGTACTTC.

V is TRBV19 and J is TRBJ2-1, with TRBD1 identical over 9 bases. Germline trimming cut 8 bases from V and 9 bases from J; bases unmatched to any gene: 11. Germline CDR1 LNHDA, CDR2 SQIVND (reference sequence). This CDR3 comprises 14 residues. The CDR3 is CASGNRGRVGEQFF. The CDR3 region has the DNA TGTGCCAGTGGAAACAGGGGGCGGGTCGGTGAGCAGTTCTTC.

This clonotype was seen ten or more times. This rearrangement joins TRBV7-2 to TRBJ2-4; D tentatively reads TRBD1 or TRBD2 (6 bases each). V lost 4 bases to trimming and J lost 4 bases, with 17 bases between them. This CDR3 region has 16 residues. CDR1 and CDR2 (germline): SGHTA, FQGNSA. As DNA, the CDR3 is TGTGCCAGCAGCTATAGGGGGGCAGGGAGTAAAAACATTCAGTACTTC. Translated, it gives CASSYRGAGSKNIQYF.